A selection of T cell receptor beta chains follows, all from one sample in a study of tumor-infiltrating lymphocytes in primary liver carcinoma. One entry per CDR3 protein results from TCRdb running MiXCR on the multiplex PCR reads. The table lists 150,000 to 200,000 distinct CDR3 sequences, over 50% of them singletons. The sample comprised peripheral blood. The receptors stem from a man in his forties or fifties with primary liver carcinoma and hepatitis B virus infection. Each CDR3 is given with its conserved first and last residue. Each record gives: D gene, J gene, clone size, V gene, CDR3 protein, CDR3 DNA. The D gene is left open where the match is weak. Expanded clones get a size class; other rows say once, few or many, or leave the size out.

NA TRBJ2-7 NA TRBV28 CASTRGAYEQYF TGTGCCAGTACAAGGGGGGCTTACGAGCAGTACTTC
NA TRBJ2-1 few TRBV10-3 CAISEANEQFF TGTGCCATCAGTGAGGCCAATGAGCAGTTCTTC
TRBD1 TRBJ2-3 once TRBV11-2 CANNLGLFTGVATDTQYF TGTGCCAACAACTTAGGTCTTTTCACAGGGGTCGCCACAGATACGCAGTATTTT
TRBD1 TRBJ1-4 few TRBV6-5 CASSYRPGQPNEKLFF TGTGCCAGCAGTTACCGCCCGGGACAGCCTAATGAAAAACTGTTTTTT
NA TRBJ2-1 many TRBV10-2 CASSDGLGGEQFF TGCGCCAGCAGTGATGGACTAGGGGGTGAGCAGTTCTTC
NA TRBJ1-5 NA TRBV11-2 CASRVGDQPQHF TGTGCCAGCAGGGTGGGGGATCAGCCCCAGCATTTT
TRBD2 TRBJ2-7 NA TRBV10-3 CAISDVLGGGYEQYF TGTGCCATCAGTGATGTTCTCGGGGGGGGCTACGAGCAGTACTTC
NA TRBJ1-1 NA TRBV14 CASSHLVGVEDTEAFF TGTGCCAGCAGCCACCTCGTGGGGGTAGAGGACACTGAAGCTTTCTTT
NA TRBJ2-1 NA TRBV11-2 CASSFYICSARAPQGDEQFF NA
NA TRBJ2-7 few TRBV11-2 CASSPGLYSYEQCF TGTGCCAGCAGCCCCGGCCTATACTCCTACGAGCAGTGCTTC
NA TRBJ2-3 NA TRBV11-2 CAGSLPQTDTQYF TGTGCCGGCAGCTTACCCCAGACAGATACACAGTATTTT
TRBD2 TRBJ2-3 NA TRBV4-2 CASSQDRGTSGRVEGTDMQYF TGTGCCAGCAGCCAAGATCGGGGTACTAGCGGGAGAGTGGAGGGGACAGATATGCAGTATTTT
TRBD2 TRBJ2-3 NA TRBV4-1 CASTQRTSGRTSGTDTQYF TGCGCCAGCACCCAACGGACTAGCGGGAGGACGTCCGGCACAGATACGCAGTATTTT
NA TRBJ2-7 many TRBV11-2 CASLGAEVTYEQYF TGTGCCAGCTTAGGGGCAGAGGTTACCTACGAGCAGTACTTC
NA TRBJ2-2 few TRBV6-2/TRBV6-3 CASSYSKPGGELFF TGTGCCAGTAGTTACTCGAAACCGGGGGGGGAGCTGTTTTTT
NA TRBJ2-6 NA TRBV10-3 CAISDSGAGANVLTF TGTGCCATCAGTGACTCGGGGGCTGGGGCCAACGTCCTGACTTTC
TRBD2 TRBJ2-1 NA TRBV11-2 CASSLVSGTSGNEQSF TGTGCCAGCAGCCTAGTAAGTGGGACTAGCGGCAATGAGCAGTCCTTC
NA TRBJ2-7 NA TRBV4-1 CASSHGYEQYF TGCGCCAGCAGCCACGGATACGAGCAGTACTTC
NA TRBJ2-7 NA TRBV6-5 CDSSEEYLRGQYF TGTGACAGCAGTGAGGAGTATCTACGAGGGCAGTACTTC
TRBD2 TRBJ2-1 few TRBV29-1 CSADVPGRGNEQFF TGCAGCGCTGATGTCCCAGGGAGGGGAAATGAGCAGTTCTTC
TRBD2 TRBJ2-7 many TRBV11-1 CASSWTSGSGGGEQYF TGTGCCAGCAGCTGGACTAGCGGGAGCGGGGGAGGAGAGCAGTACTTC
NA TRBJ1-6 few TRBV6-6 CASSPPLEGPRSPLHF TGTGCCAGCAGCCCTCCCCTCGAGGGACCACGATCACCCCTCCACTTT
TRBD2 TRBJ2-1 NA TRBV11-1 CASSSLGSGGEGGSYNERFF TGTGCCAGCAGCTCTTTGGGGAGCGGGGGGGAGGGGGGCTCCTACAATGAGCGGTTCTTC
NA TRBJ2-7 many TRBV11-2 CASSPAGSGPYEQYF TGTGCCAGCAGCCCAGCAGGGAGTGGTCCCTACGAGCAGTACTTC
TRBD1 TRBJ1-4 once TRBV4-1 CASSLTPGQAAQTNEKLFF TGCGCCAGTAGCCTAACGCCGGGACAGGCTGCACAAACTAATGAAAAACTGTTTTTT
NA TRBJ1-5 few TRBV6-5 CASRTGLRQPQHF TGTGCCAGCAGAACCGGCCTAAGGCAGCCCCAGCATTTT
TRBD1 TRBJ2-1 NA TRBV6-6 CASSYFLGQGAGVEQFF TGTGCCAGCAGTTACTTCCTCGGACAGGGGGCGGGGGTTGAGCAGTTCTTC
TRBD2 TRBJ2-5 NA TRBV11-2 CVSSSRTSGGRETQYF TGTGTCAGCAGCTCCAGGACTAGCGGGGGGAGGGAGACCCAGTACTTC
TRBD2 TRBJ2-1 NA TRBV4-1 CASSQGASGRPDLF TGCGCCAGCAGCCAAGGAGCTAGCGGGAGGCCCGACCTCTTC
NA TRBJ2-2 NA TRBV10-3 CATASDRGMNTGELFF TGTGCCACCGCGAGTGATAGGGGAATGAACACCGGGGAGCTGTTTTTT
NA TRBJ2-6 NA TRBV19 CASSNLDGQALSGANVLTF TGTGCCAGTAGTAACCTAGACGGGCAGGCTTTGTCTGGGGCCAACGTCCTGACTTTC
NA TRBJ2-2 once TRBV11-2 CASGPSIPPNTGELFF TGTGCCAGCGGCCCTTCTATCCCTCCGAACACTGGGGAGCTGTTTTTT
NA TRBJ2-7 few TRBV6-2/TRBV6-3 CASSKDSEGYEQYF TGTGCCAGCAGTAAGGACAGTGAGGGGTACGAGCAGTACTTC
NA TRBJ2-1 NA TRBV4-2 CVSSQDIVPSLNNEQFF TGTGTCAGCAGCCAAGATATTGTTCCCTCCCTAAACAATGAGCAGTTCTTC
TRBD2 TRBJ2-7 NA TRBV11-2 CANSLIEVAGGYEQYF TGTGCCAACAGCTTGATCGAGGTAGCGGGAGGCTACGAGCAGTACTTC
NA TRBJ2-1 NA TRBV6-5 CASSYPESNEQFF TGTGCCAGCAGTTACCCGGAGTCCAATGAGCAGTTCTTC
TRBD2 TRBJ2-5 NA TRBV11-1 CACSPTAGGETQYF TGTGCCTGTAGCCCGACTGCGGGGGGGGAGACCCAGTACTTC
NA TRBJ2-7 NA TRBV6-2/TRBV6-3 CASSSYQLVVTYEQYF TGTGCCAGCTCCTCATACCAGTTAGTTGTTACCTACGAGCAGTACTTC
TRBD2 TRBJ2-2 many TRBV4-2 CASSPLGSGSNTGELFF TGTGCCAGCAGCCCGCTGGGGAGCGGGAGTAACACCGGGGAGCTGTTTTTT
NA TRBJ2-1 NA TRBV10-1 CASSESSIGLPPFF TGCGCCAGCAGTGAGTCGAGTATAGGCCTCCCTCCGTTCTTC
TRBD2 TRBJ2-7 NA TRBV7-8 CDSSLGTSGSYEQYF TGTGACAGCAGCCTCGGGACTAGCGGCTCCTACGAGCAGTACTTC